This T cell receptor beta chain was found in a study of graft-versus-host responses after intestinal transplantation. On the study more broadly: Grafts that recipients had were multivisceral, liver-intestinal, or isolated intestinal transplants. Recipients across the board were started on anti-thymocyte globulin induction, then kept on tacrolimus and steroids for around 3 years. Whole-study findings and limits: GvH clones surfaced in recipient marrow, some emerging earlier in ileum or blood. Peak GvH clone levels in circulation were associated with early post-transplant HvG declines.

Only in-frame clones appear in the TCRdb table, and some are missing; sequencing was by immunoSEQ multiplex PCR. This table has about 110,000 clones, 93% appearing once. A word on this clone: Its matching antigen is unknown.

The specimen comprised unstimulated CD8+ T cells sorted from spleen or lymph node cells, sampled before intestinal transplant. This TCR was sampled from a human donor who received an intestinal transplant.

The CDR3 region is CASSFRLADSYEQYF. Here the CDR3 DNA reads TGTGCCAGCAGTTTCAGACTAGCGGACTCCTACGAGCAGTACTTC. The chain couples TRBV2 to TRBJ2-7; 9 nucleotides align to TRBD2. CDR1 is SNHLY and CDR2 is FYNNEI in the germline V gene. This CDR3 is 15 amino acids long. V gave up 5 bases and J gave up 0 bases; unmatched junction bases: 5.